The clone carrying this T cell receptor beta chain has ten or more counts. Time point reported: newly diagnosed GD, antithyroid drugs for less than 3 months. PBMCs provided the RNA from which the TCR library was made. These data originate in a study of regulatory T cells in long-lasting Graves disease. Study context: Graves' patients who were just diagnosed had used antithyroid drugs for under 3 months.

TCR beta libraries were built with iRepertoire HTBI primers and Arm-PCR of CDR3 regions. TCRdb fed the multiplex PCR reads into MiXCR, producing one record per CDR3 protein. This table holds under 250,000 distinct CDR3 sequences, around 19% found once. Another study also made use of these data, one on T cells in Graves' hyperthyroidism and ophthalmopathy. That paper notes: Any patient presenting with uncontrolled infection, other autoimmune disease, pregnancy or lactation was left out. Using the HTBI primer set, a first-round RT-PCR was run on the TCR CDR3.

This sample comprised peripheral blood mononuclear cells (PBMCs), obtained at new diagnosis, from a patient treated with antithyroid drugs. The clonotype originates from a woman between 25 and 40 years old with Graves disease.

CDR3 sequence: CASSLPRQTGAEQYF. The CDR3 DNA reads as TGTGCCAGCAGTTTACCCCGCCAGACAGGGGCCGAGCAGTACTTC. V usage is TRBV28 and J usage is TRBJ2-7, with 8 nucleotides matching TRBD1. Germline trimming cut 2 bases from V and 6 bases from J; bases unmatched to any gene: 9. The CDR3 spans 15 residues. The germline CDR1 and CDR2 sequences are MDHEN and SYDVKM.